This passage covers 12 T cell receptor beta chains from one sample sequenced in a study of beta chain features in type 1 diabetes (dated by TCRdb to between 2018 and 2020). The method was the immunoSEQ multiplex PCR assay. All of the isolated RNA was reverse transcribed with the High Capacity cDNA Reverse Transcription Kit, so expressed TCRB transcripts were sequenced. TCRdb carries this immuneACCESS record with in-frame sequences only. Its versions omit some clonotypes, under half of them owing to an unresolved V gene in the studies checked, with the rest unexplained. The sample contains 500,000 to 700,000 clones, about a sixth of them found a single time. Clones ranked in the top ten supply about 0.093% of the sample. The sequenced material came from naive CD4+ T cells from blood. The cell subset or site label here, explained by the study, means: true naive CD4+ T cells. These TCRs come from a man younger than 35 in good health.

This clone appeared a few times. J is TRBJ1-3 and V is TRBV28; D not certain. CDR3 size: 12 residues. V was shortened by 9 bases and J by 2 bases, with 8 bases between the two germline ends. In germline, CDR1 is MDHEN, CDR2 SYDVKM. The CDR3 region is CASTSPGNTIYF. The CDR3 DNA sequence: TGTGCCAGTACCTCTCCTGGAAACACCATATATTTT.

This clone showed up just once. The V and J genes are TRBV28 and TRBJ2-5, with TRBD2 identical over 13 bases. Trimming took 4 bases from V and 1 from J; bases not matched to a gene: 6. CDR1 MDHEN and CDR2 SYDVKM come from the germline V gene. CDR3 length: 17 amino acids. The CDR3 sequence is CASSSPGLAGPQETQYF. Here the CDR3 DNA reads TGTGCCAGCAGTTCCCCGGGACTAGCGGGGCCCCAAGAGACCCAGTACTTC.

V gene TRBV14 combines with J gene TRBJ1-1, with unresolved D. Between the trimmed V and J ends, which lost 3 bases and 1 base, there was a span of 15 bases. Germline loops: CDR1 SGHDN, CDR2 FVKESK. This CDR3 region has 16 residues. The CDR3 nucleotides read TGTGCCAGCAGCCAGACGCACCTCCGGGCGAACACTGAAGCTTTCTTT. Translated: CASSQTHLRANTEAFF.

The V gene is TRBV6-6, the J gene TRBJ1-2; 9 bases fit TRBD1. From germline, CDR1 is MNHNY and CDR2 SVGAGI (reference sequence). This CDR3 has 12 amino acids. With 6 bases clipped from V and 7 bases from J, the junction kept 3 bases outside the gene matches. The CDR3 DNA follows: TGTGCCAGCAGCCGACAGGGGGGTGGCTACACCTTC. It codes for CASSRQGGGYTF.

There are a few counts of this clone. Distinct nucleotide sequences in the sample also encode this CDR3. The chain couples TRBV7-2 to TRBJ2-7; D ambiguous. Per the germline V gene, CDR1 is SGHTA and CDR2 is FQGNSA. Between the trimmed V and J ends, which lost 1 base and 7 bases, there was a span of 5 bases. This CDR3 region has 11 residues. CDR3: CASSLVGEQYF. The CDR3 DNA reads TGTGCCAGCAGCTTAGTGGGAGAGCAGTACTTC.

The chain links TRBV5-1 to TRBJ2-5; D not certain. Germline CDR1 is SGHRS and CDR2 is YFSETQ. Trimming pared 4 bases from V and 5 bases from J, leaving 12 bases between. CDR3 size: 13 residues. The DNA of the CDR3 is TGCGCCAGCAGCGCGAGACCCAGGGAGACCCAGTACTTC. This translates into CASSARPRETQYF. Based on the CDR3 plus reference TRBV5-1 and TRBJ2-5, the full variable domain is KAGVTQTPRYLIKTRGQQVTLSCSPISGHRSVSWYQQTPGQGLQFLFEYFSETQRNKGNFPGRFSGRQFSNSRSEMNVSTLELGDSALYLCASSARPRETQYFGPGTRLLVL.

Only a few counts were recorded for this clone. This chain links TRBV10-3 with TRBJ2-7; the match to TRBD1 covers 10 bases. Germline V gene sequence: CDR1 ENHRY, CDR2 SYGVKD. Trimming cost V 9 bases and J 0 bases; bases outside gene matches: 11. The CDR3 consists of 16 residues. CDR3 nucleotides: TGTGCCATTAGGACAGGGGGGCGAGGCCTCTCCTACGAGCAGTACTTC. Amino acids: CAIRTGGRGLSYEQYF.

This clone has more than one count but fewer than ten. The same CDR3 is also encoded by other DNA sequences in this sample. This sequence joins TRBV7-3 and TRBJ1-1; no firm D call. V was cut by 2 bases and J by 1 base, with 5 bases left in between. Germline V gene lookup returns CDR1 SGHTA and CDR2 FQGTGA. This CDR3 is built from 13 residues. The CDR3 sequence: CASSLQGNTEAFF. The CDR3 bases are TGTGCCAGCAGCTTACAAGGGAACACTGAAGCTTTCTTT.

This clone was seen more than once but under ten times. The rearrangement uses TRBV18 and TRBJ1-1; D remains unclear. CDR3 size: 13 residues. Germline loops: CDR1 KGHSH, CDR2 LQKENI. Trimming shortened V by 6 bases and J by 1 base, and 9 bases separated the two germline ends. The CDR3 nucleotides are TGTGCCAGCTCCCTAGCAGAGAACACTGAAGCTTTCTTT. Protein sequence: CASSLAENTEAFF.

The chain employs TRBV6-5 and TRBJ2-4; D not resolved. V lost 4 bases, J lost 7 bases, and 5 bases lay in between. The germline gives CDR1 MNHEY, CDR2 SVGAGI. The CDR3 has 11 residues. CDR3 DNA sequence: TGTGCCAGCAGTTCCCGTAACATTCAGTACTTC. This translates into CASSSRNIQYF.

This clone was picked up a small number of times. This rearrangement joins TRBV18 to TRBJ1-1; maybe TRBD1 (6 bases). CDR1 is KGHSH and CDR2 is LQKENI in the germline V gene. Trimming took 6 bases from V and 3 from J, leaving 14 bases between them. This CDR3 spans 14 amino acids. This CDR3 reads CASSRTVRYTEAFF. The CDR3 DNA follows: TGTGCCAGCTCTCGGACAGTGAGATACACTGAAGCTTTCTTT.

The table lists this clone with a few counts. The rearrangement links TRBV16 to TRBJ2-1; 7 nucleotides match TRBD2. CDR3 length: 14 amino acids. The V gene end was trimmed by 3 bases and the J gene end by 4 bases; junction bases not matched to a gene: 3. Germline CDR1 and CDR2: KGHSY and FQNENV. CDR3: CASSHHGRYNEQFF. CDR3 DNA sequence: TGTGCCAGCAGCCATCACGGGAGGTACAATGAGCAGTTCTTC.